This record concerns one TCR beta chain sequence. Its antigen is not yet known. Per-base quality was not reported, and no clone a single base away is much larger than it. A distance of 8 bases separates the germline ends of V and J, which lose 10 bases and 7 bases respectively. Its CDR3 holds 10 amino acids, cysteine through phenylalanine. Of all the DNA, just the CDR3 is kept, 30 bases in frame from base 1. CDR1 and CDR2 are drawn from the germline V gene: SGHTA, FQGNSA. This sample is part of a study of response to subunit inactivated influenza vaccine listed by TCRdb under 2018. Describing the broader study: The study used deep quantitative T cell receptor repertoire profiling to track responses to a trivalent subunit inactivated influenza vaccine. The paper's findings and limits, for the study overall: According to the authors, only a limited number of new T cells may be recruited by each seasonal influenza vaccination.

Preparation of the library involved RT-PCR. The instrument given in TCRdb is Illumina HiSeq 2500. TCRdb reprocessed the public reads (quality trimming at Q25 with fastp, clone calling with MiXCR) and kept in-frame beta chains. All rows with the same CDR3 protein become a single entry with the most common DNA and genes. Across this sample there are 700,000 to 900,000 distinct CDR3 sequences, with 21% seen only once. The ten largest clones add up to about 9.4% of the sample. The receptor was isolated from a man between 50 and 59 years old who received an inactivated influenza vaccine. Donor details come from another sample of the same person, matched by shared clones. The sequenced sample was PBMCs from blood, obtained 4 to 6 days after vaccination. This receptor chain uses TRBV7-2 and TRBJ2-1, with an unclear D gene assignment. The CDR3 corresponds to CATEENEQFF. The DNA reads as follows: TGTGCCACTGAAGAAAATGAGCAGTTCTTC.